This TCR beta chain emerged from a study of shared clonotypes between healthy human individuals. Germline assignment: CDR1 MGHRA and CDR2 YSYEKL. There are 15 residues in the CDR3. Trimming at V came to 3 bases and at J to 5 bases, leaving 5 bases not matched to a gene. The authors split each subset's genomic DNA evenly across several immunoSEQ plates. The table came from immunoSEQ multiplex PCR; TCRdb's copy has only in-frame clones and leaves some out. The sample has fewer than 130,000 clones; roughly 66% are singletons. This TCR came from a woman aged 30 to 39 in good health. Sequencing was performed on memory CD8+ T cells sorted from blood. Stated subset: CD45RO+ cells pooled with CCR7-negative TemRA cells. This chain uses TRBV4-1 with TRBJ2-1; TRBD2 agrees at 9 bases. CDR3 sequence: CASSQLAGLDNEQFF. As DNA, the CDR3 is TGCGCCAGCAGCCAGCTAGCGGGACTAGACAATGAGCAGTTCTTC.